This is a list of T cell receptor beta chains from one sample in a study of T cell changes during pregnancy in multiple sclerosis. Sequenced by immunoSEQ multiplex PCR; TCRdb stores in-frame clones only, minus some. This table holds about 50,000 clones, about 90% found once. Source: CD4+ T cells from peripheral blood mononuclear cells, taken after pregnancy. The receptors come from a female donor with multiple sclerosis, enrolled in a pregnancy study. Each CDR3 is given with its conserved first and last residue.

V	J	CDR3
TRBV2	TRBJ2-1	CASRRLAGSHNEQFF
TRBV10-1	TRBJ1-1	CASSQGGWTEAFF
TRBV5-4	TRBJ2-1	CASSLAIVSGSYNEQFF
TRBV18	TRBJ2-3	CASSGGIGTDTQYF
TRBV18	TRBJ2-5	CASSPLSGEETQYF
TRBV28	TRBJ1-1	CASRLERRQAFF
TRBV27	TRBJ2-2	CASSLSRGLHSGELFF
TRBV7-2	TRBJ2-7	CASSLRSSASGSVYEQYF
TRBV27	TRBJ2-7	CASSRMGGLRYEQYF
TRBV28	TRBJ1-3	CASSLTAVGLNTIYF
TRBV6-5	TRBJ1-2	CASSQTGRGYTF
TRBV25-1	TRBJ2-7	CASGFQGANEQYF
TRBV7-9	TRBJ2-2	CASSSPGGADTGELFF
TRBV19	TRBJ1-1	CASSIDLGGLVDEAFF
TRBV5-6	TRBJ2-7	CASSPGTYEQYF
TRBV2	TRBJ2-3	CASSSQRVQSDTQYF
TRBV30	TRBJ2-5	CAWSPTGGAQETQYF
TRBV28	TRBJ1-2	CASSPPPRGGGYTF
TRBV27	TRBJ1-1	CASSPTGVRNTEAFF
TRBV5-1	TRBJ1-1	CASSTEQGKNTEAFF
TRBV18	TRBJ1-2	CASSPLGQGWYGYTF
TRBV7-3	TRBJ2-3	CASSLDSDTQYF
TRBV6-5	TRBJ2-7	CASSIAGRGYEQYF
TRBV19	TRBJ2-7	CASTGNQPYSYEQYF
TRBV6-5	TRBJ1-2	CASRQTANYGYTF
TRBV5-1	TRBJ2-3	CASSLRGGTILADTQYF
TRBV7-3	TRBJ1-1	CASSSRTGRVNTEAFF
TRBV5-1	TRBJ2-7	CASSVTGPGYEQYF
TRBV29-1	TRBJ1-2	CSVGNRADGYTF
TRBV7-3	TRBJ2-7	CASSPSGQGGWDEQYF
TRBV11-2	TRBJ1-4	CASSLDPQGVGEKLFF
TRBV18	TRBJ2-2	CASFPTGTRATGELFF
TRBV25-1	TRBJ2-3	CASSEAGTGGGTQYF
TRBV19	TRBJ2-2	CASKSSGRDTGELFF
TRBV19	TRBJ2-7	CASSTRDPGAYEQYF
TRBV5-8	TRBJ2-5	CASSRGTGGTQETQYF
TRBV7-9	TRBJ2-2	CASSFGAYTGELFF